These 17 T cell receptor beta chains originate from one sample sequenced in a study of blood T cell repertoires in COVID-19. Produced via immunoSEQ multiplex PCR; TCRdb's table is partial and in-frame only. The table lists 200,000 or so clones, approximately 90% of them singletons, with about 2.5% in the top ten. The sequenced material came from peripheral blood. These receptors originate from a man aged 25-45 years with COVID-19, enrolled during active disease.

The chain recombines TRBV28 with TRBJ2-3; 11 bases fit TRBD1. V lost 7 bases to trimming and J lost 3 bases; unmatched junction nucleotides: 3. CDR1 is MDHEN and CDR2 is SYDVKM in the germline V gene. The length of the CDR3 is 14 residues. The CDR3 nucleotides read TGTGCCAGCAACCGGGACAGGGGGACAGATACGCAGTATTTT. It yields the protein CASNRDRGTDTQYF. The full variable domain, completed using reference TRBV28 and TRBJ2-3, is DVKVTQSSRYLVKRTGEKVFLECVQDMDHENMFWYRQDPGLGLRLIYFSYDVKMKEKGDIPEGYSVSREKKERFSLILESASTNQTSMYLCASNRDRGTDTQYFGPGTRLTVL.

This clone was detected once. The chain recombines TRBV7-9 with TRBJ1-1; D perhaps matches TRBD1 (6 bases). CDR1 is SEHNR, CDR2 FQNEAQ, per germline (reference sequence). The V end was cut by 5 bases, the J end by 1 base, with 11 bases between. CDR3 length equals 14 residues. Here the CDR3 reads CASSPGHQNTEAFF. CDR3 nucleotide sequence: TGTGCCAGCAGCCCGGGACACCAGAACACTGAAGCTTTCTTT.

The gene calls are TRBV12-3 or TRBV12-4 and TRBJ1-2, with 7 bases lining up with TRBD1. The CDR3 is made up of 13 amino acids. J lost 6 bases, V lost 7 bases, and 8 bases had no gene match. In DNA form, the CDR3 reads TGTGCCAGCAACCTCAGGGGGATGGATGGCTACACCTTC. Protein product: CASNLRGMDGYTF.

This clone was counted between two and nine times. This rearrangement joins TRBV30 to TRBJ1-1, with a tentative D call TRBD1 (6 bases). Germline assignment: CDR1 GTSNPN and CDR2 SVGIG (reference sequence). The CDR3 has 15 amino acids. Trimming stripped 1 base from V and 2 bases from J, with 14 bases between. CDR3 residues: CAWSGLTGRNTEAFF. CDR3 in DNA: TGTGCCTGGAGTGGGCTCACAGGGAGAAACACTGAAGCTTTCTTT. The full variable domain, its missing parts supplied by reference TRBV30 and TRBJ1-1, is SQTIHQWPATLVQPVGSPLSLECTVEGTSNPNLYWYRQAAGRGLQLLFYSVGIGQISSEVPQNLSASRPQDRQFILSSKKLLLSDSGFYLCAWSGLTGRNTEAFFGQGTRLTVV.

The chain combines TRBV11-2 with TRBJ2-5, with TRBD2 matching over 7 bases. The CDR3 totals 18 residues. The V segment lost 1 base and the J segment 2 bases; nucleotides outside the gene matches: 13. Looked up from germline, CDR1 is SGHAT and CDR2 is FQNNGV. CDR3 sequence: CASSLVRPAGERQETQYF. CDR3 coding DNA: TGTGCCAGCAGCTTAGTACGTCCGGCGGGAGAGCGACAAGAGACCCAGTACTTC.

V is TRBV21-1 and J is TRBJ2-3; TRBD2 is the table's D call and was not checked against the DNA. TRBV21-1 is tagged as a pseudogene. CDR3 length: 16 residues. CDR3 region: CASSKEASGYTDTQYF. The DNA of the CDR3 is TGTGCCAGCAGCAAAGAGGCTAGCGGTTACACAGATACGCAGTATTTT.

The chain couples TRBV11-2 to TRBJ2-7; D may be TRBD2 (5 bases). V was trimmed by 4 bases and J by 2 bases, leaving 12 bases between them. CDR3 length equals 14 residues. Per the germline V gene, CDR1 is SGHAT and CDR2 is FQNNGV. DNA of the CDR3: TGTGCCAGCAGCTCCCGGACTTACCCCTACGAGCAGTACTTC. Translating it yields CASSSRTYPYEQYF.

This sequence joins TRBV30 and TRBJ1-3; 8 bases line up with TRBD1. Germline trimming cut 8 bases from V and 0 bases from J; bases unmatched to any gene: 15. The CDR3 extends over 17 amino acids. Germline lookup yields CDR1 GTSNPN and CDR2 SVGIG (reference sequence). CDR3 sequence reads: CAGIRDRTLSSGNTIYF. CDR3 coding DNA: TGTGCCGGGATCCGGGACAGGACCTTAAGCTCTGGAAACACCATATATTTT.

The chain combines TRBV9 with TRBJ1-5; the D is unclear. The CDR3 is made up of 14 amino acids. Trimming stripped 3 bases from V and 4 bases from J, with 11 bases between. Germline V CDR1 and CDR2: SGDLS, YYNGEE. The chain's CDR3 is CASSDGRSNQPQHF. DNA of the CDR3: TGTGCCAGCAGCGACGGCAGGTCGAATCAGCCCCAGCATTTT. The full variable domain, completed using reference TRBV9 and TRBJ1-5, is DSGVTQTPKHLITATGQRVTLRCSPRSGDLSVYWYQQSLDQGLQFLIQYYNGEERAKGNILERFSAQQFPDLHSELNLSSLELGDSALYFCASSDGRSNQPQHFGDGTRLSIL.

This chain uses TRBV4-1 with TRBJ2-1; the D gene is possibly TRBD1 (6 bases). V was cut by 0 bases and J by 5 bases, with 20 bases left in between. The CDR3 spans 18 residues. CDR1 MGHRA and CDR2 YSYEKL come from the germline V gene. Written as DNA, the CDR3 is TGCGCCAGCAGCCAAGAAAGTCCCGGTCAGGGGACCAACAATGAGCAGTTCTTC. It translates to CASSQESPGQGTNNEQFF.

This clone showed up just a few times. The V call is TRBV27, the J call TRBJ1-2; D unclear. Trimming took off 5 bases at V and 9 bases at J, with 10 bases between the two ends. The CDR3 covers 11 residues. CDR1 and CDR2 (germline): MNHEY, SMNVEV (reference sequence). The CDR3 nucleotides are TGTGCCAGCAGTACGACGGGAAGCTACACCTTC. This translates into CASSTTGSYTF.

CDR3 residues: CASGRDTEKLFF. The CDR3 bases are TGTGCCTCAGGCCGGGACACAGAAAAACTGTTTTTT. V is TRBV10-3 and J is TRBJ1-4, with a weak D call TRBD1 (6 bases). Trimming shortened V by 11 bases and J by 8 bases, and 15 bases separated the two germline ends. CDR3 length equals 12 residues. Germline loops: CDR1 ENHRY, CDR2 SYGVKD.

The chain carries TRBV29-1 and TRBJ1-5; a possible D gene is TRBD1 (5 bases). V was cut by 4 bases and J by 2 bases, with 12 bases left in between. The CDR3 length is 14 residues. CDR1 is SQVTM, CDR2 ANQGSEA, per germline. The DNA for the CDR3 is TGCAGCGTTGCTGGGGCGGCGGGCAATCAGCCCCAGCATTTT. It is translated as CSVAGAAGNQPQHF.

This chain uses TRBV7-9 with TRBJ2-5; 9 bases are a match to TRBD1. V trimming: 2 bases; J trimming: 5 bases; junction bases outside the gene matches: 9. The CDR3 totals 16 residues. Germline V lookup: CDR1 SEHNR, CDR2 FQNEAQ (reference sequence). In nucleotides, the CDR3 is TGTGCCAGCAGCTTATCGACGGGACAGGGTCGCGAGACCCAGTACTTC. It is translated as CASSLSTGQGRETQYF. The whole variable domain, remainder taken from reference TRBV7-9 and TRBJ2-5, is DTGVSQNPRHKITKRGQNVTFRCDPISEHNRLYWYRQTLGQGPEFLTYFQNEAQLEKSRLLSDRFSAERPKGSFSTLEIQRTEQGDSAMYLCASSLSTGQGRETQYFGPGTRLLVL.

A single count supports this clone. This CDR3 reads CASSIGTRRGEKLFF. CDR3 in DNA: TGTGCCAGTAGTATAGGAACCCGAAGGGGGGAAAAACTGTTTTTT. The V call is TRBV19, the J call TRBJ1-4; D is possibly TRBD1 (6 bases). The CDR3 totals 15 residues. Trimming took off 1 base at V and 8 bases at J, with 14 bases between the two ends. Germline lookup yields CDR1 LNHDA and CDR2 SQIVND (reference sequence). The full variable domain, in which reference TRBV19 and TRBJ1-4 provide the parts outside the CDR3, is DGGITQSPKYLFRKEGQNVTLSCEQNLNHDAMYWYRQDPGQGLRLIYYSQIVNDFQKGDIAEGYSVSREKKESFPLTVTSAQKNPTAFYLCASSIGTRRGEKLFFGSGTQLSVL.

The rearrangement links TRBV19 to TRBJ1-1; D call uncertain. CDR1 and CDR2 (germline): LNHDA, SQIVND (reference sequence). The ends were cut back, 11 bases at V and 1 base at J, with 11 bases in the middle. The CDR3 loop spans 12 amino acids. CDR3 in amino acids: CASAGWNTEAFF. The CDR3 DNA sequence: TGTGCCTCTGCGGGATGGAACACTGAAGCTTTCTTT.

The chain combines TRBV29-1 with TRBJ1-1; TRBD1 might be the D (6 bases). CDR3 length: 12 residues. Germline loops: CDR1 SQVTM, CDR2 ANQGSEA. Trimming shortened V by 7 bases and J by 0 bases, and 9 bases separated the two germline ends. CDR3 nucleotides: TGCAGCGGTGGACAGATGAACACTGAAGCTTTCTTT. The encoded protein is CSGGQMNTEAFF.